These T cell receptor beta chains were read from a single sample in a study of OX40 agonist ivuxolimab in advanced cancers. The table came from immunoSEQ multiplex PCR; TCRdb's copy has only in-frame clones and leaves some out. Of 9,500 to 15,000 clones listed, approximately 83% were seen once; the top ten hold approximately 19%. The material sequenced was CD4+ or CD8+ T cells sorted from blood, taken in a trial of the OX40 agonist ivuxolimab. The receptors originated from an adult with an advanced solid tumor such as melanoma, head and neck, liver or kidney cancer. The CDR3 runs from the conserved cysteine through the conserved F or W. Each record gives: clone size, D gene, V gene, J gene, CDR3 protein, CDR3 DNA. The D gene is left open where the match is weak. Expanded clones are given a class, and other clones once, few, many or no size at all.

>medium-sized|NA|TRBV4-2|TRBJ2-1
CASSQEILTRGNEQFF
TGTGCCAGCAGCCAAGAAATTCTGACCAGGGGCAATGAGCAGTTCTTC
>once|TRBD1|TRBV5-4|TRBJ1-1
CASISGQGHTEAFF
TGTGCCAGCATCTCGGGACAGGGTCACACTGAAGCTTTCTTT
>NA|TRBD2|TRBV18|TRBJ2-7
CASSPPPPAGGPLGYEQYF
TGTGCCAGCTCACCACCTCCCCCGGCGGGAGGGCCTTTAGGCTACGAGCAGTACTTC
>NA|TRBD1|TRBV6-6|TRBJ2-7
CASSYGGQGYEQYF
TGTGCCAGCAGTTACGGGGGACAGGGATACGAGCAGTACTTC
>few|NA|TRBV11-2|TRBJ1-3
CASSSTVRGSGNTIYF
TGTGCCAGCAGCTCGACAGTGCGGGGATCTGGAAACACCATATATTTT
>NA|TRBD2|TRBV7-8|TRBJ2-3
CASSLVMAGVGTDTQYF
TGTGCCAGCAGCTTAGTTATGGCGGGAGTTGGGACAGATACGCAGTATTTT
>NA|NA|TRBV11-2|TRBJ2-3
CAIPLFGAQYF
TGTGCCATACCCCTCTTTGGGGCGCAGTATTTT
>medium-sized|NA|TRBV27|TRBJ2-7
CASSLLPRGDLSYEQYF
TGTGCCAGCAGTTTATTGCCCAGGGGGGATCTCTCCTACGAGCAGTACTTC
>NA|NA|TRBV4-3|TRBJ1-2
CASSQDKVNYGYTF
TGCGCCAGCAGCCAAGATAAAGTTAACTATGGCTACACCTTC
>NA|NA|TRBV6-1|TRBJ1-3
CASSGLFTKLSSGNTIYF
TGTGCCAGCAGTGGCCTTTTTACTAAATTAAGCTCTGGAAACACCATATATTTT
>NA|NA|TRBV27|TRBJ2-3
CASSFIGQTGDTQYF
TGTGCCAGCAGTTTTATAGGACAGACTGGCGATACGCAGTATTTT
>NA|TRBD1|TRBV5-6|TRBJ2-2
CASSPIDRVNTGELFF
TGTGCCAGCAGCCCGATCGACAGGGTGAACACCGGGGAGCTGTTTTTT
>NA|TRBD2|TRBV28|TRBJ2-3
CASSLGLAGGADTQYF
TGTGCCAGCAGTTTAGGACTAGCGGGTGGTGCAGATACGCAGTATTTT
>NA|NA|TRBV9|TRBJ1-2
CASSTLYGYTF
TGTGCCAGCAGTACCTTATATGGCTACACCTTC
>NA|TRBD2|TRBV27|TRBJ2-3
CASSGGSGGSTDTQYF
TGTGCCAGCTCCGGGGGTAGCGGGGGGAGCACAGATACGCAGTATTTT
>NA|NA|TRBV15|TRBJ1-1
CATSRDLENTEAFF
TGTGCCACCAGCAGAGATCTCGAGAACACTGAAGCTTTCTTT
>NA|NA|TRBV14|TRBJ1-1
CASSLWAGRNTEAFF
TGTGCCAGCAGCCTCTGGGCAGGGAGAAACACTGAAGCTTTCTTT
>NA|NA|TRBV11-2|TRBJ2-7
CASSLGFLGYEQYF
TGTGCCAGCAGCTTAGGATTTTTAGGCTACGAGCAGTACTTC
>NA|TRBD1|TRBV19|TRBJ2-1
CASSMGQGISYNEQFF
TGTGCCAGTAGTATGGGACAGGGCATCTCCTACAATGAGCAGTTCTTC
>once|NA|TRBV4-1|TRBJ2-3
CASSQALRGPLGGTQYF
TGCGCCAGCAGCCAAGCCCTAAGAGGGCCCCTCGGGGGTACGCAGTATTTT
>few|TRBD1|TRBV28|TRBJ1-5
CATSDRGSNQPQHF
TGTGCCACCTCGGACAGGGGTAGCAATCAGCCCCAGCATTTT
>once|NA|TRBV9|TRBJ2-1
CASSAIEGEAYNEQFF
TGTGCCAGCAGTGCGATCGAGGGAGAAGCCTACAATGAGCAGTTCTTC
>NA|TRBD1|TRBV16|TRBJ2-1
CASSQSRDRAYNEQFF
TGTGCCAGCAGCCAATCGAGGGACAGGGCATACAATGAGCAGTTCTTC
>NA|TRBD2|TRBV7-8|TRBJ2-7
CASSLGGRAYEQYF
TGTGCCAGCAGCTTGGGCGGGAGGGCCTACGAGCAGTACTTC
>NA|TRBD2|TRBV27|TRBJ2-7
CASSPSGGDRSYEQYF
TGTGCCAGCAGTCCCTCGGGGGGGGATCGATCCTACGAGCAGTACTTC
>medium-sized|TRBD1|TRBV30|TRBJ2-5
CAWNRGTGRQETQYF
TGTGCCTGGAACCGGGGGACAGGGCGACAAGAGACCCAGTACTTC
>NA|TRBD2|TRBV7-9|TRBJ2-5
CASSSARRGGGETQYF
TGTGCCAGCAGTTCAGCTAGGCGGGGGGGCGGAGAGACCCAGTACTTC
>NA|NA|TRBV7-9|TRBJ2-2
CASSSDGGGELFF
TGTGCCAGCAGCTCAGACGGGGGCGGGGAGCTGTTTTTT
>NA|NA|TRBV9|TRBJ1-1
CASSVGQGPTEAFF
TGTGCCAGCAGCGTAGGGCAGGGGCCCACTGAAGCTTTCTTT
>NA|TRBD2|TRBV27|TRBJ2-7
CASSLLAGGPYEQYF
TGTGCCAGCAGTTTACTAGCGGGGGGGCCCTACGAGCAGTACTTC
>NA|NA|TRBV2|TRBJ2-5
CASSVSPGRETQYF
TGTGCCAGCAGTGTCAGCCCAGGGAGGGAGACCCAGTACTTC
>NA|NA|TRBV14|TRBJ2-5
CASSQVFETQYF
TGTGCCAGCAGCCAAGTATTTGAGACCCAGTACTTC
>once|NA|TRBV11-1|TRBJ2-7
CASSPEGSGARHEQYF
TGTGCCAGCAGCCCCGAAGGTTCGGGGGCACGACACGAGCAGTACTTC
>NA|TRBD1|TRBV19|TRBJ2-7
CASSIFPTGLKGEQYF
TGTGCCAGTAGTATCTTCCCGACAGGGCTGAAGGGCGAGCAGTACTTC
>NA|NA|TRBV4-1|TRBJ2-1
CASSHPPGTQLYNEQFF
TGCGCCAGCAGCCACCCCCCCGGGACCCAGCTCTACAATGAGCAGTTCTTC
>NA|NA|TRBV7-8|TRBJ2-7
CASSSVLTGTPAYEQYF
TGTGCCAGCAGCTCCGTATTGACCGGGACCCCAGCCTACGAGCAGTACTTC
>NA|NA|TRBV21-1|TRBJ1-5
CASSNYKGGEPNYQPQHF
TGTGCCAGCAGCAATTATAAGGGAGGGGAACCCAATTATCAGCCCCAGCATTTT
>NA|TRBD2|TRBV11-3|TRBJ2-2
CASSPYRLAGGPGGELFF
TGTGCCAGCAGCCCTTATCGACTAGCGGGGGGGCCCGGCGGGGAGCTGTTTTTT
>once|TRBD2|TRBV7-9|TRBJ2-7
CASSLFPSGRKGLNEQYF
TGTGCCAGCAGCTTATTTCCTAGCGGGAGGAAGGGTCTGAACGAGCAGTACTTC
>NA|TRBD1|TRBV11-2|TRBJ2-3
CASSSQGFGTDTQYF
TGTGCCAGCAGCTCACAGGGGTTCGGCACAGATACGCAGTATTTT